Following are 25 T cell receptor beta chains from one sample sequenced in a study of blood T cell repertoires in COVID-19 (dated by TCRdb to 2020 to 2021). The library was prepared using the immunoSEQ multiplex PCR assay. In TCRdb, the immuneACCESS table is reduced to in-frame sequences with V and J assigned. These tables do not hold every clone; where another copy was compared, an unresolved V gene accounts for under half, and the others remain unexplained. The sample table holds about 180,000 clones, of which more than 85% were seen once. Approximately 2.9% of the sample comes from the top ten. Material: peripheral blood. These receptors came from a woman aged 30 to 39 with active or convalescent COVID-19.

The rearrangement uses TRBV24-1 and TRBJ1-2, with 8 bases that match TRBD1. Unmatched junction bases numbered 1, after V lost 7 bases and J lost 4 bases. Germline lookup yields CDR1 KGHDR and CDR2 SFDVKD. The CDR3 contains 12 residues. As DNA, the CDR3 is TGTGCCACCAGCGGGACAGGCTATGGCTACACCTTC. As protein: CATSGTGYGYTF.

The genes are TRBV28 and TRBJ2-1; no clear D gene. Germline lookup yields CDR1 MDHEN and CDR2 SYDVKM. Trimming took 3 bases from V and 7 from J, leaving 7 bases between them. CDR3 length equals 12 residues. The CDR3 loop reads CASSFLRNEQFF. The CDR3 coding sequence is TGTGCCAGCAGTTTTCTCAGGAATGAGCAGTTCTTC.

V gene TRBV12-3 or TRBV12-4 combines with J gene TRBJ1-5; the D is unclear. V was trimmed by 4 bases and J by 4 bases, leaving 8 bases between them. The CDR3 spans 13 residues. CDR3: CASSYPTNQPQHF. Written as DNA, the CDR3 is TGTGCCAGCAGTTACCCTACTAATCAGCCCCAGCATTTT.

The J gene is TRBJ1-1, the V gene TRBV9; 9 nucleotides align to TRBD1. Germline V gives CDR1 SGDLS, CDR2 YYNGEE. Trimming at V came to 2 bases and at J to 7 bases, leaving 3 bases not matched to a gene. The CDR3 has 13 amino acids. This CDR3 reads CASSVGTGSEAFF. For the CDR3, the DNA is TGTGCCAGCAGCGTCGGGACAGGGAGTGAAGCTTTCTTT.

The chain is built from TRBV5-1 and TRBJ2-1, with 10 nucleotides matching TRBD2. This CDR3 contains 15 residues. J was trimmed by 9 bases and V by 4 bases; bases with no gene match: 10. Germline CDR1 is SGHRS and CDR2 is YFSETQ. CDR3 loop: CASSPSGGEYSEQFF. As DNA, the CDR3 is TGCGCCAGCAGCCCGAGCGGGGGGGAGTATAGTGAGCAGTTCTTC.

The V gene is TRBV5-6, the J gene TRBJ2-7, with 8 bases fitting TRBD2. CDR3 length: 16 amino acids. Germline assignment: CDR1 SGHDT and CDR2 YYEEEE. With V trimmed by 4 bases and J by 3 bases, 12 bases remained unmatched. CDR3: CASSRGMVAGNYEQYF. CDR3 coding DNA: TGTGCCAGCAGCCGGGGGATGGTAGCGGGGAACTACGAGCAGTACTTC.

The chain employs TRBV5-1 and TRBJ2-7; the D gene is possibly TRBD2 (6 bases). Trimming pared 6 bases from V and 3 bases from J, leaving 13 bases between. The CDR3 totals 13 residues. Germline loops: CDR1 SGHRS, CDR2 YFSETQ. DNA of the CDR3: TGCGCCAGCATGGAGGGCCCGAACTACGAGCAGTACTTC. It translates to CASMEGPNYEQYF.

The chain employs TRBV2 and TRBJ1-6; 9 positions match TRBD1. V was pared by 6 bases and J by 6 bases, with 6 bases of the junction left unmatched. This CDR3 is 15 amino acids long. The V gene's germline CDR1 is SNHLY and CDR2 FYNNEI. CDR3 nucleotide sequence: TGTGCCAGCAGGGAACAGGGGGCCGGTAATTCACCCCTCCACTTT. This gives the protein CASREQGAGNSPLHF.

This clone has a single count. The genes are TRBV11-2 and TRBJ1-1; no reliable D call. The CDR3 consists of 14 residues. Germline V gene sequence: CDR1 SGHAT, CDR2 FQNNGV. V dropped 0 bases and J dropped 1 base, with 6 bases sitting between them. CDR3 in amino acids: CASSLDPSNTEAFF. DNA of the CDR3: TGTGCCAGCAGCTTAGATCCGTCGAACACTGAAGCTTTCTTT.

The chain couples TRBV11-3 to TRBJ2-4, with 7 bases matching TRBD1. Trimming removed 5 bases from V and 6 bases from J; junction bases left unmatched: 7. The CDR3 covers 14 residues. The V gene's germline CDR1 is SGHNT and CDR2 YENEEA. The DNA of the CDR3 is TGTGCCAGCAGCGCAAGGGACAGCCTAAACATTCAGTACTTC. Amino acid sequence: CASSARDSLNIQYF.

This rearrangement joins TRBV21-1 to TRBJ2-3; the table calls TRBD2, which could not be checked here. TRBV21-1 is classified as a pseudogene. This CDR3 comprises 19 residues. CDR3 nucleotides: TGTGCCAGCAGTTGGGTGGACGGGAAAGTAGTTTTGGGGACAGATACGCAGTATTTT. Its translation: CASSWVDGKVVLGTDTQYF.

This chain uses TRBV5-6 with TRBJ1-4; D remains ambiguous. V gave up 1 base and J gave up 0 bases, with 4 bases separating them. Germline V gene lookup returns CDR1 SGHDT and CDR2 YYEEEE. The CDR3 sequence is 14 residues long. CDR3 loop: CASSLFTTNEKLFF. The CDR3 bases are TGTGCCAGCAGCTTGTTTACAACTAATGAAAAACTGTTTTTT.

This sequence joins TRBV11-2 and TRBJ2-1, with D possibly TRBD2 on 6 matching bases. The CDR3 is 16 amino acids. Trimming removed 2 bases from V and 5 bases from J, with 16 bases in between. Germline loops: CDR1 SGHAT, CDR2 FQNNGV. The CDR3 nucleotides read TGTGCCAGCAGCTTACGTTACGGGGGTTGGGACAATGAGCAGTTCTTC. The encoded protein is CASSLRYGGWDNEQFF.

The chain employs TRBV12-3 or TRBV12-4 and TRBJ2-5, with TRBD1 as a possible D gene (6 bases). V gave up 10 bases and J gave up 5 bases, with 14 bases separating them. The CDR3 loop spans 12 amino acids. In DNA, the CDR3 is TGTGCCATCTCCAGGGACACGGAGACCCAGTACTTC. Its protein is CAISRDTETQYF.

The CDR3 region is CASSSGQGQPQHF. CDR3 in DNA: TGCGCCAGCAGCTCGGGACAGGGCCAGCCCCAGCATTTT. The rearrangement links TRBV5-1 to TRBJ1-5; 9 bases line up with TRBD1. The germline CDR1 and CDR2 sequences are SGHRS and YFSETQ. V lost 3 bases and J lost 7; bases outside the gene matches: 2. CDR3 length: 13 residues.

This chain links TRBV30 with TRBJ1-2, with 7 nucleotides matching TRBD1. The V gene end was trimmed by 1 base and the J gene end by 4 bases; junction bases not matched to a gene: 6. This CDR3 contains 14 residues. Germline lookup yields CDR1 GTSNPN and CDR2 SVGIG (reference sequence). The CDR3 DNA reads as TGTGCCTGGAGTGGGGACAGTGGCGCCTATGGCTACACCTTC. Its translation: CAWSGDSGAYGYTF.

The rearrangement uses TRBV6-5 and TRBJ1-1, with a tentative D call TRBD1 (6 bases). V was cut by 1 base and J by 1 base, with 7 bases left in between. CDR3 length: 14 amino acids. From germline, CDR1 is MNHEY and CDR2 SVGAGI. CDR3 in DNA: TGTGCCAGCAGTTACTGGGACACGAACACTGAAGCTTTCTTT. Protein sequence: CASSYWDTNTEAFF.

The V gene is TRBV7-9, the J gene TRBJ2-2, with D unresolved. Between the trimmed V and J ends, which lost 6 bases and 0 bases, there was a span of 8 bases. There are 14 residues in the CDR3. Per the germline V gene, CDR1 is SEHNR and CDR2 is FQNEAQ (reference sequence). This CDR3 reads CASSSRTNTGELFF. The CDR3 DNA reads TGTGCCAGCAGTTCGCGAACGAACACCGGGGAGCTGTTTTTT.

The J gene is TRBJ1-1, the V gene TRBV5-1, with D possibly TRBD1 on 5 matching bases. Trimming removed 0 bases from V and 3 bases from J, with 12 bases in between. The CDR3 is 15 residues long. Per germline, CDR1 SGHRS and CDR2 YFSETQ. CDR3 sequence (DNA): TGCGCCAGCAGCTTGGTTCCCGGAGGGGACACTGAAGCTTTCTTT. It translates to CASSLVPGGDTEAFF.

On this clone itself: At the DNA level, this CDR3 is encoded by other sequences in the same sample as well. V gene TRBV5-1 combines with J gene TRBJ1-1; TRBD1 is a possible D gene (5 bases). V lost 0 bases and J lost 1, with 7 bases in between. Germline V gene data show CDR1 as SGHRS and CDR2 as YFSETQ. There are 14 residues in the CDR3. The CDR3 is CASSLGGGNTEAFF. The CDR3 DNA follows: TGCGCCAGCAGCTTGGGGGGCGGGAACACTGAAGCTTTCTTT.

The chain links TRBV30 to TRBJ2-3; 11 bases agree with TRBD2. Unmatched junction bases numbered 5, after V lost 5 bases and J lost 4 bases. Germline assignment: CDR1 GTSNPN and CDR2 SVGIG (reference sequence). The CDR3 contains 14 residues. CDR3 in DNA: TGTGCCTGGGGTAGCGGGGGGGAAGCAGATACGCAGTATTTT. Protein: CAWGSGGEADTQYF.

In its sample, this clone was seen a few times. The CDR3 sequence is CASSLAAAGAGNTIYF. The CDR3 coding sequence is TGCGCCAGCAGCTTGGCAGCAGCAGGGGCCGGAAACACCATATATTTT. V is TRBV5-1 and J is TRBJ1-3; maybe TRBD1 (6 bases). CDR1 SGHRS and CDR2 YFSETQ come from the germline V gene. This CDR3 is built from 16 residues. V was pared by 0 bases and J by 4 bases, with 14 bases between.

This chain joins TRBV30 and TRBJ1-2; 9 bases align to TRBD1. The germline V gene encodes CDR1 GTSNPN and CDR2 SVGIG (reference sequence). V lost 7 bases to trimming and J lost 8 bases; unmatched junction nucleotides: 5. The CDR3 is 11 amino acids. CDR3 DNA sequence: TGTGCCTCCGGACAGGGGAACGGCTACACCTTC. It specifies CASGQGNGYTF.

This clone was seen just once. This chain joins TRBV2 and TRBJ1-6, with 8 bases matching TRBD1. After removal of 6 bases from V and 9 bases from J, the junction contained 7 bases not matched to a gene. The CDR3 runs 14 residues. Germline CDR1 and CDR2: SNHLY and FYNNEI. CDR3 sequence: CASRHRGMGSPLHF. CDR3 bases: TGTGCCAGCAGGCACAGGGGGATGGGTTCACCCCTCCACTTT.

Written as DNA, the CDR3 is TGTGCCAGCAGTCTGACAGGGTCCTATGGCTACACCTTC. As protein: CASSLTGSYGYTF. The chain is built from TRBV7-8 and TRBJ1-2; 7 positions match TRBD1. Germline lookup yields CDR1 SGHVS and CDR2 FQNEAQ. V lost 6 bases to trimming and J lost 4 bases; unmatched junction nucleotides: 5. The length of the CDR3 is 13 residues.